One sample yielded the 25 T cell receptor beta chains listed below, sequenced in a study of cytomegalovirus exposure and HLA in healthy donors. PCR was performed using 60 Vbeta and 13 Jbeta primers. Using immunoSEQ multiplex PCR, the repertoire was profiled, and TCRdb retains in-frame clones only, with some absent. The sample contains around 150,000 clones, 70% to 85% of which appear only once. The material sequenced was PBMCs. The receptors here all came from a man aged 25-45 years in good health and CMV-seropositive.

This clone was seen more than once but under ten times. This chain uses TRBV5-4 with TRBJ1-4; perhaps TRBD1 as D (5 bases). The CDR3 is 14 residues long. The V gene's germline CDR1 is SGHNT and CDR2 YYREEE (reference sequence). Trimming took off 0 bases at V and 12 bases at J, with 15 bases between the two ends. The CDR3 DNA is TGTGCCAGCAGCTTGGGGGACTCCCTGGGGGAACTGTTTTTT. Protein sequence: CASSLGDSLGELFF.

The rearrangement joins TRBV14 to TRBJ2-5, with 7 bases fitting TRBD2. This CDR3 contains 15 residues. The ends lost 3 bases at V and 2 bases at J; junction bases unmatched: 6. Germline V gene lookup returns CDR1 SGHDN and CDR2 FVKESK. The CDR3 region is CASSQKRGLQETQYF. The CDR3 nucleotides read TGTGCCAGCAGCCAGAAGCGGGGCCTACAAGAGACCCAGTACTTC.

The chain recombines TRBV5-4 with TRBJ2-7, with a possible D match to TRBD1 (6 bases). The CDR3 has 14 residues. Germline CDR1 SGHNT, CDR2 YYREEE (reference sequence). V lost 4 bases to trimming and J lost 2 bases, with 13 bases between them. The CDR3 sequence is CASSAQGSPYEQYF. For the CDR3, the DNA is TGTGCCAGCAGCGCGCAGGGGAGTCCCTACGAGCAGTACTTC.

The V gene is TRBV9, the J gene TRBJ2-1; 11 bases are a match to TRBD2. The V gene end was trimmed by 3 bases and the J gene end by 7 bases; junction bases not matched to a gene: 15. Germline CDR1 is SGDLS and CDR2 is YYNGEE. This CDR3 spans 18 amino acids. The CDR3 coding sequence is TGTGCCAGCAGCGAGAGCCTCGATGAACTAGCGGGGGAGAATGAGCAGTTCTTC. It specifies CASSESLDELAGENEQFF.

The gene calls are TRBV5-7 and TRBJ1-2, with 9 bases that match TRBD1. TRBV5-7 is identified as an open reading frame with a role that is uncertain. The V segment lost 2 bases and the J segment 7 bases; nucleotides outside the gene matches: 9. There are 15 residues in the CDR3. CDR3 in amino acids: CASSFGTGRKGGYTF. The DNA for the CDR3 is TGTGCCAGCAGCTTTGGGACAGGGAGAAAGGGTGGCTACACCTTC.

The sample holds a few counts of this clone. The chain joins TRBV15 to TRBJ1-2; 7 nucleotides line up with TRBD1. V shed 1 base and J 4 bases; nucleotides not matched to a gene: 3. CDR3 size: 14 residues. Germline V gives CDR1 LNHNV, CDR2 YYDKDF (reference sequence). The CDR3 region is CATSRVGGGYGYTF. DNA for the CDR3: TGTGCCACCAGCAGAGTAGGGGGCGGCTATGGCTACACCTTC.

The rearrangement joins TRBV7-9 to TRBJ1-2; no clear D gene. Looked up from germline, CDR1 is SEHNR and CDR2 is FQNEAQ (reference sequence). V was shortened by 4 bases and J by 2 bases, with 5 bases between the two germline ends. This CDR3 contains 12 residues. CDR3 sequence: CASSSGNYGYTF. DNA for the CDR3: TGTGCCAGCAGCTCTGGCAACTATGGCTACACCTTC.

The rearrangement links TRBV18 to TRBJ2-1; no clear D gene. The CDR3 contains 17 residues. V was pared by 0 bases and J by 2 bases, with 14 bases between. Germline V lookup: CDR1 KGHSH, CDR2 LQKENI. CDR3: CASSPPVGRITYNEQFF. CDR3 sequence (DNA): TGTGCCAGCTCACCACCAGTGGGCCGGATCACCTACAATGAGCAGTTCTTC.

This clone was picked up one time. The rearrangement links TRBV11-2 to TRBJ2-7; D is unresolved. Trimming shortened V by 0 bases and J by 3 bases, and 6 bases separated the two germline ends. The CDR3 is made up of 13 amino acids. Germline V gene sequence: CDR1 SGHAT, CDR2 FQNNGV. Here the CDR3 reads CASSLDSHYEQYF. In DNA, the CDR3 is TGTGCCAGCAGCTTAGACAGTCACTACGAGCAGTACTTC.

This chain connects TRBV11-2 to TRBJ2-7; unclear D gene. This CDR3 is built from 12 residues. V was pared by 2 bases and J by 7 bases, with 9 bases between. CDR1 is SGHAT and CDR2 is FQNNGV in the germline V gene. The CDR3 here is CASSLPAGEQYF. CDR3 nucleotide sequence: TGTGCCAGCAGCTTACCCGCCGGGGAGCAGTACTTC.

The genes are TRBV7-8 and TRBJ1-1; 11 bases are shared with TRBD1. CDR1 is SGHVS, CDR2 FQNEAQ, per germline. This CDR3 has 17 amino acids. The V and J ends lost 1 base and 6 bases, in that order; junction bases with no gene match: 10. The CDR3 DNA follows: TGTGCCAGCAGCTTAGAAGGACAGGGGGCGCGAGCCTCTGAAGCTTTCTTT. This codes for CASSLEGQGARASEAFF.

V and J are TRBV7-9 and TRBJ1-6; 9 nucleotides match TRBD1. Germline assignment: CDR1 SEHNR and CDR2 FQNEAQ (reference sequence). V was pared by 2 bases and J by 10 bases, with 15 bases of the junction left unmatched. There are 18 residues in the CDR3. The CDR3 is CASSLRGGQGFFESPLHF. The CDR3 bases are TGTGCCAGCAGCTTAAGGGGCGGACAGGGGTTTTTTGAATCACCCCTCCACTTT.

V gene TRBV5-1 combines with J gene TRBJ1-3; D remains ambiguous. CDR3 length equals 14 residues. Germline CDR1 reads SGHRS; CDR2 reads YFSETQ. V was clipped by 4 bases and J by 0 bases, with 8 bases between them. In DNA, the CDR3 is TGCGCCAGCAGCGCCCAGGCCTCTGGAAACACCATATATTTT. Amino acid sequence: CASSAQASGNTIYF.

The CDR3 here is CASSHHREQFF. The CDR3 coding sequence is TGCGCCAGCAGCCACCACCGGGAGCAGTTCTTC. J is TRBJ2-1 and V is TRBV4-1; no definite D call. The CDR3 runs to 11 residues. Germline-derived CDR1 and CDR2 are MGHRA and YSYEKL. Trimming pared 3 bases from V and 10 bases from J, leaving 7 bases between.

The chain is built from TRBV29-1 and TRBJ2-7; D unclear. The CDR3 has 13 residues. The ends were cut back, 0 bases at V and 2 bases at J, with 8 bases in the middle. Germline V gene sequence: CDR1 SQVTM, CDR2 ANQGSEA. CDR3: CSVEDPQTYEQYF. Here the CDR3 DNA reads TGCAGCGTTGAAGACCCCCAAACCTACGAGCAGTACTTC.

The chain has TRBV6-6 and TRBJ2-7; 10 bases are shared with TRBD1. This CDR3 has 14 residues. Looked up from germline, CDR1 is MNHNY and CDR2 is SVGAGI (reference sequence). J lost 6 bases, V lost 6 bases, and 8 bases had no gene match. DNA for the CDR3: TGTGCCAGCAGGCAGGGACAGGGGATAATCGAGCAGTACTTC. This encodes CASRQGQGIIEQYF.

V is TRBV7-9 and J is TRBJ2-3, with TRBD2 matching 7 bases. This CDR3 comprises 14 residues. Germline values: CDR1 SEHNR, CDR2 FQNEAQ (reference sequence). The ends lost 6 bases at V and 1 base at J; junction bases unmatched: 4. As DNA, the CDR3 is TGTGCCAGCAGAGCCAGCGGGGGCACAGATACGCAGTATTTT. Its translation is CASRASGGTDTQYF.

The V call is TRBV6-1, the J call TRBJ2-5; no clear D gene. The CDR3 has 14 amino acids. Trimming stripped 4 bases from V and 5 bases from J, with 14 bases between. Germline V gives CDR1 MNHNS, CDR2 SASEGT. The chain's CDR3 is CASSVKPRRETQYF. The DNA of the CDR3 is TGTGCCAGCAGTGTGAAGCCGAGGCGGGAGACCCAGTACTTC.

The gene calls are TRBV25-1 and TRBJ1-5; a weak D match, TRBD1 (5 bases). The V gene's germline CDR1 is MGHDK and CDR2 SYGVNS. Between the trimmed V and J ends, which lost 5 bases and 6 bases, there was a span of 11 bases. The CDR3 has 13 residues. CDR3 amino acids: CASSIGESQPQHF. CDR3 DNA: TGTGCCAGCAGTATAGGGGAAAGTCAGCCCCAGCATTTT. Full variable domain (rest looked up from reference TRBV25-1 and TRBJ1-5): EADIYQTPRYLVIGTGKKITLECSQTMGHDKMYWYQQDPGMELHLIHYSYGVNSTEKGDLSSESTVSRIRTEHFPLTLESARPSHTSQYLCASSIGESQPQHFGDGTRLSIL.

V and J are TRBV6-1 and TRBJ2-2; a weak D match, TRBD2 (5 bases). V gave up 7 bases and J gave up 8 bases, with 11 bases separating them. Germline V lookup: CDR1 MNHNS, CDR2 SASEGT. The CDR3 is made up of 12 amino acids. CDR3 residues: CASTWERGELFF. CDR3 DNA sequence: TGTGCCAGCACCTGGGAGAGGGGGGAGCTGTTTTTT.

The CDR3 sequence is CASSLGSGVQETQYF. The CDR3 DNA is TGTGCCAGCAGCTTAGGTTCGGGGGTGCAAGAGACCCAGTACTTC. The rearrangement joins TRBV7-6 to TRBJ2-5; perhaps TRBD2 as D (6 bases). Per germline, CDR1 SGHVS and CDR2 FNYEAQ. The CDR3 consists of 15 residues. Deletions cut 1 base from V and 2 bases from J, with 11 bases between.

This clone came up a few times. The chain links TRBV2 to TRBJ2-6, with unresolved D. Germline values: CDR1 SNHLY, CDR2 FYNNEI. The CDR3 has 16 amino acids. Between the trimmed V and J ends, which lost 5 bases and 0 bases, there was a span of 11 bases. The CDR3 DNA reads TGTGCCAGCAGTCAGACATATTTCTCTGGGGCCAACGTCCTGACTTTC. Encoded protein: CASSQTYFSGANVLTF. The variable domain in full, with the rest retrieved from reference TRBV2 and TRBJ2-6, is EPEVTQTPSHQVTQMGQEVILRCVPISNHLYFYWYRQILGQKVEFLVSFYNNEISEKSEIFDDQFSVERPDGSNFTLKIRSTKLEDSAMYFCASSQTYFSGANVLTFGAGSRLTVL.

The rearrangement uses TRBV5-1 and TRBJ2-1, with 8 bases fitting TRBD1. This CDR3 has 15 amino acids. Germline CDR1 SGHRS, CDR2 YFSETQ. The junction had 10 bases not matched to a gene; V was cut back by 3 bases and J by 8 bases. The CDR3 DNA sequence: TGCGCCAGCAGCTCACAGGGGGATCACAGGTATGAGCAGTTCTTC. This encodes CASSSQGDHRYEQFF.

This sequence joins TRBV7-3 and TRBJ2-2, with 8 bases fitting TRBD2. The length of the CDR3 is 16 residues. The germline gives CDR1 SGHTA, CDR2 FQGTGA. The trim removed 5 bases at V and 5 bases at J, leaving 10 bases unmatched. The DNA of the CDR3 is TGTGCCAGCAGCCTCGCCGGGGGGGCCGAAACCGGGGAGCTGTTTTTT. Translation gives CASSLAGGAETGELFF. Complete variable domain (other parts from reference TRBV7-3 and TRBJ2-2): GAGVSQTPSNKVTEKGKYVELRCDPISGHTALYWYRQSLGQGPEFLIYFQGTGAADDSGLPNDRFFAVRPEGSVSTLKIQRTERGDSAVYLCASSLAGGAETGELFFGEGSRLTVL.

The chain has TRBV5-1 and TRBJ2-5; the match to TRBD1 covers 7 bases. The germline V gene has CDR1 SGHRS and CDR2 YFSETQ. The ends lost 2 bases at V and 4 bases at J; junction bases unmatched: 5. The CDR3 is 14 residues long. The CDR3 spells CASSLSRGPETQYF. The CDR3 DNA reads TGCGCCAGCAGCTTAAGTAGGGGGCCAGAGACCCAGTACTTC.